The 18 T cell receptor beta chains in this list originate from one sample, sequenced in a study of cytomegalovirus exposure and HLA in healthy donors. Primers included in the PCR were 60 Vbeta and 13 Jbeta primers. Produced via immunoSEQ multiplex PCR; TCRdb's table is partial and in-frame only. Of tens of thousands of clones listed, 78% are singletons. Sequencing used PBMCs. These receptors were collected from a woman aged 40 to 50 in good health and CMV-seronegative.

CDR3 region: CASSSFTDTQYF. As DNA, the CDR3 is TGTGCCAGCAGCTCCTTCACAGATACGCAGTATTTT. This rearrangement joins TRBV7-9 to TRBJ2-3; D is ambiguous. Trimming cost V 4 bases and J 2 bases, with 4 bases left between them. The CDR3 runs 12 residues. Per the germline V gene, CDR1 is SEHNR and CDR2 is FQNEAQ (reference sequence).

The chain carries TRBV5-1 and TRBJ2-2, with 8 bases that match TRBD1. The CDR3 runs to 13 residues. Unmatched junction bases numbered 4, after V lost 6 bases and J lost 6 bases. Germline V gene lookup returns CDR1 SGHRS and CDR2 YFSETQ. CDR3 DNA sequence: TGCGCCAGCATGACAGGGGTAGCCGGGGAGCTGTTTTTT. This encodes CASMTGVAGELFF.

The chain carries TRBV5-5 and TRBJ1-2, with 8 bases identical to TRBD1. The CDR3 is made up of 15 amino acids. CDR1 and CDR2 (germline): SGHKS, YYEKEE (reference sequence). V was clipped by 2 bases and J by 4 bases; unmatched bases: 7. Written as DNA, the CDR3 is TGTGCCAGCAGCTTCGTTTCAGGGGGCGTCTATGGCTACACCTTC. It codes for CASSFVSGGVYGYTF.

This clone was counted a few times. In DNA, the CDR3 is TGTGCCATTCAGGGAATCCATAGCAATCAGCCCCAGCATTTT. Amino acid sequence: CAIQGIHSNQPQHF. The chain carries TRBV6-1 and TRBJ1-5; TRBD1 is a possible D gene (5 bases). Trimming stripped 10 bases from V and 0 bases from J, with 13 bases between. CDR1 is MNHNS, CDR2 SASEGT, per germline. The CDR3 runs 14 residues.

For this clone: A junction end diverges from the germline sequence, so it may reflect a read error. The chain links TRBV27 to TRBJ2-2; 11 bases align to TRBD2. The CDR3 has 18 residues. From germline, CDR1 is MNHEY and CDR2 SMNVEV (reference sequence). The CDR3 region has the DNA TGTGCCAGCAGATTATTTTCCGGGACTAGCGGATACACCGGGGAGCTGTTTTTT. This translates into CASRLFSGTSGYTGELFF.

The rearrangement links TRBV27 to TRBJ1-1; D ambiguous. Germline CDR1 is MNHEY and CDR2 is SMNVEV (reference sequence). This CDR3 spans 13 amino acids. V was clipped by 3 bases and J by 1 base, with 6 bases between them. In nucleotides, the CDR3 is TGTGCCAGCAGTTTGACGGGGAACACTGAAGCTTTCTTT. Protein product: CASSLTGNTEAFF.

This chain connects TRBV18 to TRBJ1-2, with D possibly being TRBD1 (5 bases). The germline V gene encodes CDR1 KGHSH and CDR2 LQKENI. V gave up 1 base and J gave up 4 bases, with 10 bases separating them. This CDR3 is built from 14 residues. The CDR3 bases are TGTGCCAGCTCACCACAGCAAGGGGCCTATGGCTACACCTTC. This translates into CASSPQQGAYGYTF. Based on the CDR3 plus reference TRBV18 and TRBJ1-2, the full variable domain is NAGVMQNPRHLVRRRGQEARLRCSPMKGHSHVYWYRQLPEEGLKFMVYLQKENIIDESGMPKERFSAEFPKEGPSILRIQQVVRGDSAAYFCASSPQQGAYGYTFGSGTRLTVV.

V is TRBV5-6 and J is TRBJ1-2; 7 bases fit TRBD1. Unmatched junction bases numbered 17, after V lost 6 bases and J lost 6 bases. The CDR3 length is 16 residues. Germline V gene data show CDR1 as SGHDT and CDR2 as YYEEEE. Here the CDR3 DNA reads TGTGCCAGCACCAAACCAATCAGACAGGGCGAAGATGGCTACACCTTC. It yields the protein CASTKPIRQGEDGYTF.

This chain links TRBV5-1 with TRBJ2-7; 12 bases line up with TRBD2. J was trimmed by 5 bases and V by 1 base; bases with no gene match: 7. Per germline, CDR1 SGHRS and CDR2 YFSETQ. The CDR3 sequence is 16 residues long. The CDR3 is CASSLMTSGSPHEQYF. The CDR3 DNA reads TGCGCCAGCAGCTTGATGACTAGCGGGAGTCCCCACGAGCAGTACTTC. Filled out from reference TRBV5-1 and TRBJ2-7, the complete variable domain reads KAGVTQTPRYLIKTRGQQVTLSCSPISGHRSVSWYQQTPGQGLQFLFEYFSETQRNKGNFPGRFSGRQFSNSRSEMNVSTLELGDSALYLCASSLMTSGSPHEQYFGPGTRLTVT.

The CDR3: CASSLAGSGRSPYEQYF. The CDR3 bases are TGTGCCAGCAGTTTAGCCGGTAGCGGGAGAAGTCCCTACGAGCAGTACTTC. J is TRBJ2-7 and V is TRBV27; 9 bases are shared with TRBD2. The ends lost 2 bases at V and 2 bases at J; junction bases unmatched: 10. Germline CDR1 reads MNHEY; CDR2 reads SMNVEV (reference sequence). The CDR3 loop spans 17 amino acids.

The chain employs TRBV18 and TRBJ1-3; no firm D call. Trimming left V 1 base short and J 0 bases short, with 4 bases between. The CDR3 consists of 14 residues. The germline V gene has CDR1 KGHSH and CDR2 LQKENI. In DNA, the CDR3 is TGTGCCAGCTCACCACTGCGCTCTGGAAACACCATATATTTT. This translates into CASSPLRSGNTIYF.

This rearrangement joins TRBV5-4 to TRBJ2-3, with 9 bases fitting TRBD1. Germline trimming cut 2 bases from V and 5 bases from J; bases unmatched to any gene: 12. From germline, CDR1 is SGHNT and CDR2 YYREEE (reference sequence). The CDR3 is 17 residues long. Here the CDR3 reads CASSLRRGQGGGDTQYF. As DNA, the CDR3 is TGTGCCAGCAGCTTACGACGGGGACAGGGAGGTGGAGATACGCAGTATTTT.

This sequence joins TRBV28 and TRBJ2-1; TRBD1 aligns across 8 bases. Germline trimming cut 8 bases from V and 4 bases from J; bases unmatched to any gene: 13. There are 16 residues in the CDR3. Per the germline V gene, CDR1 is MDHEN and CDR2 is SYDVKM. CDR3 region: CASLTGVLATYNEQFF. Here the CDR3 DNA reads TGTGCCAGCCTGACAGGGGTACTTGCTACTTACAATGAGCAGTTCTTC.

This clone was observed a single time. The chain recombines TRBV9 with TRBJ2-1, with a weak D call TRBD1 (5 bases). The CDR3 runs 13 residues. V was pared by 1 base and J by 9 bases, with 11 bases between. Germline V gene sequence: CDR1 SGDLS, CDR2 YYNGEE. DNA for the CDR3: TGTGCCAGCAGCGTACAGGGTCCTAGTGAGCAGTTCTTC. It codes for CASSVQGPSEQFF.

This chain joins TRBV6-1 and TRBJ1-6; D perhaps matches TRBD1 (5 bases). With 6 bases removed from V and 8 bases from J, the gap between germline ends came to 17 bases. Germline assignment: CDR1 MNHNS and CDR2 SASEGT. The CDR3 is 15 residues long. CDR3 DNA: TGTGCCAGCAGCAGGGCCCCGCTAAACGATTCACCCCTCCACTTT. Its protein is CASSRAPLNDSPLHF.

The CDR3 reads CASRSGVAAYEAFF. The DNA for the CDR3 is TGTGCCAGCAGATCGGGGGTCGCAGCCTATGAAGCTTTCTTT. The V call is TRBV7-2, the J call TRBJ1-1; tentative D call: TRBD1 (5 bases). The germline V gene has CDR1 SGHTA and CDR2 FQGNSA. The CDR3 consists of 14 residues. V lost 6 bases to trimming and J lost 7 bases, with 18 bases between them.

This chain uses TRBV9 with TRBJ2-1; 9 nucleotides agree with TRBD1. Germline-derived CDR1 and CDR2 are SGDLS and YYNGEE. Germline trimming cut 0 bases from V and 6 bases from J; bases unmatched to any gene: 4. This CDR3 comprises 15 residues. The CDR3 DNA follows: TGTGCCAGCAGCGTAGCGGACAGGGGTGGCAATGAGCAGTTCTTC. Protein product: CASSVADRGGNEQFF.

The chain combines TRBV6-1 with TRBJ2-1; D possibly corresponds to TRBD2 (5 bases). V was pared by 4 bases and J by 4 bases, with 17 bases between. This CDR3 region has 16 residues. Germline CDR1 is MNHNS and CDR2 is SASEGT. The DNA for the CDR3 is TGTGCCAGCAGTGCTAGTACCGGGTCGGGGTACAATGAGCAGTTCTTC. This sequence encodes CASSASTGSGYNEQFF.